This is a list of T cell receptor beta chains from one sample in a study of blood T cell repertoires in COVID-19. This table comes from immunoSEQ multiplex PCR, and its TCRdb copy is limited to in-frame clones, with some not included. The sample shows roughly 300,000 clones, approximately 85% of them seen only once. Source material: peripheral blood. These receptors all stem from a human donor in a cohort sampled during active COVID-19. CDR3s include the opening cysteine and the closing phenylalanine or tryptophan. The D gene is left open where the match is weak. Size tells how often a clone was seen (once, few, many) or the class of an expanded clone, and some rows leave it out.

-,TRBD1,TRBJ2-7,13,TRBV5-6,CASSGQDLRGQYF,TGTGCCAGCAGCGGACAGGACCTACGTGGGCAGTACTTC
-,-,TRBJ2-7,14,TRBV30,CAWSVGGDFGEQYF,TGTGCCTGGAGTGTGGGCGGGGACTTCGGCGAGCAGTACTTC
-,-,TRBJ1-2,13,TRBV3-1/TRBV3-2,CASSLQTQGAHTF,TGTGCCAGCAGCCTCCAAACACAGGGAGCACACACCTTC
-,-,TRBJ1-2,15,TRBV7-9,CASSAPALGVGGYTF,TGTGCCAGCAGCGCCCCGGCACTAGGCGTGGGAGGCTACACCTTC
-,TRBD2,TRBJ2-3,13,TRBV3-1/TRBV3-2,CASSQVSGGAQYF,TGTGCCAGCAGCCAAGTGAGCGGGGGGGCCCAGTATTTT
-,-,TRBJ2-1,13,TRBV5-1,CASSRQQGREQFF,TGCGCCAGCAGCAGACAACAGGGGAGGGAGCAGTTCTTC
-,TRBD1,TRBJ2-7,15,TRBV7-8,CASSSRQGRSGEQYF,TGTGCCAGCAGCTCTCGACAGGGTCGGTCGGGGGAGCAGTACTTC
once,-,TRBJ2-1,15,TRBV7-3,CASSFFPGGPNEQFF,TGTGCCAGCAGCTTTTTCCCCGGGGGGCCTAATGAGCAGTTCTTC
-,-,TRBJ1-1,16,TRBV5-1,CASSWPVDGGALEAFF,TGCGCCAGCAGCTGGCCGGTGGACGGGGGGGCTCTTGAAGCTTTCTTT
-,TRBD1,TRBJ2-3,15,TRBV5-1,CASNRDRRYTDTQYF,TGCGCCAGCAATCGGGACAGGCGATACACAGATACGCAGTATTTT
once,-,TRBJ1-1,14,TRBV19,CASRDSLSRPEAFF,TGTGCCAGTAGGGATTCCTTGTCGAGGCCTGAAGCTTTCTTT
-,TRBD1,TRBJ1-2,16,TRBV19,CASSLYQGQGLYGYTF,TGTGCCAGTAGTTTATATCAAGGACAGGGCTTATATGGCTACACCTTC
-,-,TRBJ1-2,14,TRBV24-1,CATSGAVGDYGYTF,TGTGCCACCAGTGGGGCAGTCGGCGACTATGGCTACACCTTC
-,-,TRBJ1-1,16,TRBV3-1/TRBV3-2,CASSQDLSNRNTEAFF,TGTGCCAGCAGCCAAGATTTATCGAACAGAAACACTGAAGCTTTCTTT
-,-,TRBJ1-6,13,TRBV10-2,CARQGLLGSPLHF,TGCGCCAGGCAGGGTCTGTTAGGTTCACCCCTCCACTTT
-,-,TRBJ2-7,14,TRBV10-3,CAISTPGRGYEQYF,TGTGCCATCAGTACCCCGGGCAGGGGCTACGAGCAGTACTTC
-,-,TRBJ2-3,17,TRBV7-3,CASSPQVLTDSTDTQYF,TGTGCCAGCAGCCCCCAGGTCCTAACAGACAGCACAGATACGCAGTATTTT
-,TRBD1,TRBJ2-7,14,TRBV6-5,CASSLSGQSYEQYF,TGTGCCAGCAGTTTATCGGGACAGTCCTACGAGCAGTACTTC
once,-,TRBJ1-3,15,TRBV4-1,CASSQVKGLIDTIYF,TGCGCCAGCAGCCAAGTGAAGGGGCTTATTGACACCATATATTTT